Sequencing of this TCR beta chain was carried out in a study of blood T cell repertoires in COVID-19. Germline assignment: CDR1 LNHNV and CDR2 YYDKDF (reference sequence). The CDR3 is 15 residues long. The V and J ends lost 3 bases and 4 bases respectively, with 14 bases between them. Sequencing used immunoSEQ multiplex PCR; TCRdb keeps in-frame clones, though not all of them. The sample includes around 420,000 clones, 88% of them seen just once. This TCR derives from a woman aged 40 to 50 with acute COVID-19. The sequenced sample consisted of PBMCs or T cells enriched from blood (not recorded which). This chain uses TRBV15 with TRBJ2-3, with a weak D call TRBD1 (7 bases). CDR3 loop: CATSSRGAIADTQYF. The CDR3 bases are TGTGCCACCAGCAGCAGGGGGGCTATAGCAGATACGCAGTATTTT.